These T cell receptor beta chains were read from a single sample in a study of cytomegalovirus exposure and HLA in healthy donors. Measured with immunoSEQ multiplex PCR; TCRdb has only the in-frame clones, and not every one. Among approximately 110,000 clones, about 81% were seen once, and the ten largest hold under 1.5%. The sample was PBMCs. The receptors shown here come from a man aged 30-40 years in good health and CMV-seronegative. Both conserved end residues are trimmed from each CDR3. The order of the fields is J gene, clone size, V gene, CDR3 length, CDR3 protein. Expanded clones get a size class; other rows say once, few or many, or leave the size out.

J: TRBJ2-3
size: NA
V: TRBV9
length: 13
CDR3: ASTISGFPEDTQY

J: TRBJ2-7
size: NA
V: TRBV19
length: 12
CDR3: ASSIALAGHQQY

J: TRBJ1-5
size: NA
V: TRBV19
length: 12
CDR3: ASCVADSNQPQH

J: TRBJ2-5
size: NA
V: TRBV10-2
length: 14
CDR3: ASSQVGSGTQETQY

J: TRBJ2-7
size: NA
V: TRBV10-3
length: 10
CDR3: AISSDRREQY

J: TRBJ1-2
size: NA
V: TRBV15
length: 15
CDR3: ATSTIQGAPTFSGYT

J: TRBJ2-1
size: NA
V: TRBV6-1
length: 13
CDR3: ASSEAGSSYNEQF

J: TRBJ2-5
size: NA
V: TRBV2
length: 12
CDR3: ASTTDRTWETQY

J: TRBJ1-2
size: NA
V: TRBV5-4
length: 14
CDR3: ASSLGRQGTIYGYT

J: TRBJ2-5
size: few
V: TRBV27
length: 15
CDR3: ASSPLGRERGRETQY

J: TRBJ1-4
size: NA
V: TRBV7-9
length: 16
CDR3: VSEIPGQGVATNEKLF

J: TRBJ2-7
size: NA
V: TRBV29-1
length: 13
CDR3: SVDNLRGHSYEQY

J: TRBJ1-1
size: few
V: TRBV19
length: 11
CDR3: ASSYGVRTEAF

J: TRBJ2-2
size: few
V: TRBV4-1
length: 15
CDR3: ASSQGTGKGNTGELF

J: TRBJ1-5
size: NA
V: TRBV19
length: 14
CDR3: ASSTVGQGVSQPQH

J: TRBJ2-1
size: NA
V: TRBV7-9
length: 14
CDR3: ASSSTSSGIYNEQF

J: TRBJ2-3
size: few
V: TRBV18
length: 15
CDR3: ASSPGLAGVKTDTQY

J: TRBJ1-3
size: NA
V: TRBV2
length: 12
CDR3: ASSETGFGNTIY

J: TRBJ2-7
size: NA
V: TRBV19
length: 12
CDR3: ASRPTSDRYEQY

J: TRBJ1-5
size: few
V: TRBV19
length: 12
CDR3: ASRDFYSNQPQH

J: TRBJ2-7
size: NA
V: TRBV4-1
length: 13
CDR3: ASSVGEGFVYEQY

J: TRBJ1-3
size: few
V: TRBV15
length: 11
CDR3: ATRTSSGNTIY

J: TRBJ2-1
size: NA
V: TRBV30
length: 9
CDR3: AGGGPSGQF

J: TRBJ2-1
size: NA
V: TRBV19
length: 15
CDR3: ASSIEGGRRLDNEQF

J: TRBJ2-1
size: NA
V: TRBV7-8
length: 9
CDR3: ASRGLDEQF

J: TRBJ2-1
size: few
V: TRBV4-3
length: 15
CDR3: ASSQDYRRYSYNEQF

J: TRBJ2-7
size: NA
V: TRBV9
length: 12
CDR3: ASSVAGESYEQY

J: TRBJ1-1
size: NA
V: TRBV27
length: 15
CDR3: ASTSRRGRGSWTEAF

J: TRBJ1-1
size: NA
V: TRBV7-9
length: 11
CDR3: ASSRRQPTEAF